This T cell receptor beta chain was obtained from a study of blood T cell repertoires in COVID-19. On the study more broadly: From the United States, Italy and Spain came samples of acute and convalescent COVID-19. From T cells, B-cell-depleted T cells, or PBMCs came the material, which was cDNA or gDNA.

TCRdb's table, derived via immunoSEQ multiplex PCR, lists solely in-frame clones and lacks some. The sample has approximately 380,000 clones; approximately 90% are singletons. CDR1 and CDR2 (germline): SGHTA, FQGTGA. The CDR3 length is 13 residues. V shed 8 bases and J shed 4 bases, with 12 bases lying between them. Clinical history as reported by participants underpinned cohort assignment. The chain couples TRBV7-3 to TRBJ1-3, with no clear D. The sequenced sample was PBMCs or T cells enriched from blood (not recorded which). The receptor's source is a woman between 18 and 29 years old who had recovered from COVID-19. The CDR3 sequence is CASQTSVGNTIYF. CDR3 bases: TGTGCCAGCCAGACTTCGGTAGGAAACACCATATATTTT.